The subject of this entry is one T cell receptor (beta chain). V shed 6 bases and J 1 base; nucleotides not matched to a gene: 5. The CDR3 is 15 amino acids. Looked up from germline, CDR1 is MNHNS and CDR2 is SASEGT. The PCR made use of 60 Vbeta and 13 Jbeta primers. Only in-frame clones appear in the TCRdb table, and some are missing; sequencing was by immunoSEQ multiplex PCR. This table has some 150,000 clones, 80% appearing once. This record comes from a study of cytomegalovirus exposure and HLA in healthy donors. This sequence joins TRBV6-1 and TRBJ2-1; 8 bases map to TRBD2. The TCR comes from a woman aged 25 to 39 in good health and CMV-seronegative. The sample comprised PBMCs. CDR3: CASRGAGGSYNEQFF. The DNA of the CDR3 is TGTGCCAGCAGGGGGGCGGGAGGATCCTACAATGAGCAGTTCTTC.